Below, one T cell receptor (beta chain) is given with its context. What it binds is not known. The CDR3 is 13 residues long. Trimming stripped 2 bases from V and 1 base from J, with 6 bases between. Germline assignment: CDR1 MDHEN and CDR2 SYDVKM. This entry belongs to a study of T cells in Graves' hyperthyroidism and ophthalmopathy. Amplification targeted TCR beta CDR3 regions from RNA transcripts. When the TCR CDR3 underwent first-round RT-PCR, the HTBI primer set was used. TCRdb recomputed calls from the multiplex PCR reads with MiXCR, one row per CDR3 protein. The repertoire consists of some 600,000 distinct CDR3 sequences, with roughly 14% occurring once and the leading ten covering under 7%. Study results and limitations: Stable hyperthyroidism and ophthalmopathy were separated using 13 V-J signatures.

This blood was taken when hyperthyroidism was first diagnosed, before any ophthalmopathy symptoms existed. The sample was blood. The chain couples TRBV28 to TRBJ2-7; no definite D call. This clonotype was sampled from a woman under 40 with Graves' hyperthyroidism that later progressed to Graves' ophthalmopathy. CDR3: CASSLRMSYEQYF. CDR3 bases: TGTGCCAGCAGTTTAAGGATGTCCTACGAGCAGTACTTC.